The rows below give T cell receptor beta chains drawn from one sample of a study of human T cells and chemical hapten exposure. MiXCR, applied by TCRdb to the RACE reads, yields one record per CDR3 protein. The data hold roughly 380,000 distinct CDR3 sequences, with 5.1% observed a single time. This material consisted of whole blood, taken in connection with sensitization to the hapten diphenylcyclopropenone (DPC). These receptors came from a woman in her fifties or sixties with alopecia areata. Some clones in this sample may be carry-over from other donors' samples. Each CDR3 is given with its conserved first and last residue. A D gene is named only where the DNA matches it firmly. Where a row states a size, it is once, few, many or the class of an expanded clone; other rows omit it.

abundance: many; j_gene: TRBJ2-3; v_gene: TRBV28; d_gene: .; CDR3aa: CASSFGQGKSDTQYF; CDR3nt: TGTGCCAGCAGTTTCGGGCAGGGTAAATCAGATACGCAGTATTTT
abundance: many; j_gene: TRBJ1-6; v_gene: TRBV28; d_gene: .; CDR3aa: CASSLSLRSSYNSPLHF; CDR3nt: TGTGCCAGCAGTTTATCGTTGAGAAGCTCCTATAATTCACCCCTCCACTTT
abundance: .; j_gene: TRBJ2-6; v_gene: TRBV20-1; d_gene: TRBD2; CDR3aa: CSARVLAGGPFGANVLTF; CDR3nt: TGCAGTGCTAGGGTACTAGCGGGAGGTCCTTTTGGGGCCAACGTCCTGACTTTC
abundance: few; j_gene: TRBJ1-5; v_gene: TRBV2; d_gene: TRBD1; CDR3aa: CASKGAVNQPQHF; CDR3nt: TGTGCCAGCAAGGGGGCAGTAAATCAGCCCCAGCATTTT
abundance: many; j_gene: TRBJ2-3; v_gene: TRBV7-2; d_gene: .; CDR3aa: CASSLGNPIATTDTQYF; CDR3nt: TGTGCCAGCAGCTTAGGGAACCCGATAGCGACCACAGATACGCAGTATTTT
abundance: many; j_gene: TRBJ2-3; v_gene: TRBV5-4; d_gene: .; CDR3aa: CASSQGSRTDTQYF; CDR3nt: TGTGCCAGCAGCCAGGGGAGCCGCACAGATACGCAGTATTTT
abundance: .; j_gene: TRBJ2-5; v_gene: TRBV21-1; d_gene: .; CDR3aa: CASSKALAGETQETQYF; CDR3nt: TGTGCCAGCAGCAAAGCGCTGGCGGGAGAGACACAAGAGACCCAGTACTTC
abundance: many; j_gene: TRBJ2-7; v_gene: TRBV19; d_gene: .; CDR3aa: CASSIVGQGEQYF; CDR3nt: TGTGCCAGTAGTATCGTGGGGCAAGGGGAGCAGTACTTC
abundance: .; j_gene: TRBJ1-3; v_gene: TRBV20-1; d_gene: .; CDR3aa: CSAITGTSGNTIYF; CDR3nt: TGCAGTGCTATTACAGGGACTTCTGGAAACACCATATATTTT
abundance: many; j_gene: TRBJ2-1; v_gene: TRBV14; d_gene: .; CDR3aa: CASSQWMDLSPEQFF; CDR3nt: TGTGCCAGCAGCCAATGGATGGACCTTTCCCCTGAGCAGTTCTTC
abundance: many; j_gene: TRBJ1-5; v_gene: TRBV11-2; d_gene: TRBD1; CDR3aa: CASSETGVNQPQHF; CDR3nt: TGTGCCAGCAGCGAGACAGGGGTAAATCAGCCCCAGCATTTT
abundance: many; j_gene: TRBJ2-7; v_gene: TRBV28; d_gene: .; CDR3aa: CASSRIESYGSYEQYF; CDR3nt: TGTGCCAGCAGCCGTATTGAGTCCTACGGCTCCTACGAGCAGTACTTC
abundance: many; j_gene: TRBJ2-7; v_gene: TRBV4-3; d_gene: TRBD2; CDR3aa: CASSQVISGRAEEQYF; CDR3nt: TGCGCCAGCAGCCAAGTTATTAGCGGGAGGGCCGAGGAGCAGTACTTC
abundance: many; j_gene: TRBJ1-1; v_gene: TRBV29-1; d_gene: .; CDR3aa: CSSQLGGKGTEAFF; CDR3nt: TGCAGCTCCCAATTAGGGGGGAAGGGAACTGAAGCTTTCTTT
abundance: many; j_gene: TRBJ2-7; v_gene: TRBV9; d_gene: TRBD1; CDR3aa: CASSVGVTGGAYEQYF; CDR3nt: TGTGCCAGCAGCGTAGGAGTCACAGGGGGCGCATACGAGCAGTACTTC
abundance: many; j_gene: TRBJ2-7; v_gene: TRBV7-6; d_gene: .; CDR3aa: CASSLDLINEQYF; CDR3nt: TGTGCCAGCAGCTTAGATTTAATCAACGAGCAGTACTTC